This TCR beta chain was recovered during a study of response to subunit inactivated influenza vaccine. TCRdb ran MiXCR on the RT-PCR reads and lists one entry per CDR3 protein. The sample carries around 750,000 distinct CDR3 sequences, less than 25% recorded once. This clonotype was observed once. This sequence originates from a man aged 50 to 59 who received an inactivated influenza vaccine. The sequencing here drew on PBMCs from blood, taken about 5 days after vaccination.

CDR3 sequence reads: CASRRRTANTGELFF. CDR3 nucleotide sequence: TGTGCCAGCAGGAGGAGGACAGCCAACACCGGGGAGCTGTTTTTT. This chain links TRBV2 with TRBJ2-2, with D possibly TRBD1 on 6 matching bases. V lost 6 bases to trimming and J lost 2 bases, with 13 bases between them. The CDR3 runs to 15 residues. From germline, CDR1 is SNHLY and CDR2 FYNNEI. Full variable domain (rest looked up from reference TRBV2 and TRBJ2-2): EPEVTQTPSHQVTQMGQEVILRCVPISNHLYFYWYRQILGQKVEFLVSFYNNEISEKSEIFDDQFSVERPDGSNFTLKIRSTKLEDSAMYFCASRRRTANTGELFFGEGSRLTVL.